This T cell receptor beta chain was obtained from a study of T cell changes during pregnancy in multiple sclerosis. Generated by immunoSEQ multiplex PCR, the TCRdb table keeps only in-frame clones and is missing some. The sample consists of some 70,000 clones, almost 95% of them appearing once. Between the trimmed V and J ends, which lost 10 bases and 1 base, there was a span of 5 bases. Germline CDR1 and CDR2: MGHRA and YSYEKL. This CDR3 has 12 residues. This clone was seen only a few times. The sequencing used CD8+ T cells from peripheral blood mononuclear cells, collected in the third trimester of pregnancy. The V and J genes are TRBV4-1 and TRBJ2-6, with no clear D. This TCR was sampled from a female donor in good health, enrolled as a control in a pregnancy study. For the CDR3, the DNA is TGCGCCATCCTATCTGGGGCCAACGTCCTGACTTTC. Translated: CAILSGANVLTF.